This T cell receptor beta chain was recovered during a study of blood T cells in healthy people across ages (dated by TCRdb to between 2014 and 2016). In terms of the full investigation: In model experiments, template switching captured about one uniquely barcoded TCR beta cDNA molecule for every two T cells. Age-related changes in TCR beta repertoire diversity were measured in the study by deep sequencing normalized with unique cDNA molecular identifiers. Four age groups were formed from the donors: young (average approximately 16 years), middle-aged (around 41), aged (around 62) and long-lived (more than 75). To avoid experimental bias, donors of different ages were spread randomly across the sequencing lanes. Two additional independent replicas of 1 million unique cDNA reads from the same blood draw were analyzed for two donors (one aged 18 to 30 and one aged 80 or older).

Systemically healthy Caucasian individuals from Russia, around 39 in total and aged roughly 6 to 100 years, were included as donors. About 10 milliliters of peripheral blood were drawn from each donor into EDTA-treated Vacutainer tubes. PBMCs were isolated by Ficoll-Paque density-gradient centrifugation, with at least 6 million obtained per sample. Total RNA was extracted from PBMCs with Trizol reagent, with at least 5 micrograms obtained per sample. For every donor, an aliquot of PBMCs went through flow cytometry to measure the percentages of naive CD45RAhigh/CD27high T cells. What the work shows at the level of the full study, not this receptor alone: Observed TCR beta diversity per million T cells fell roughly linearly with age, and a significant reduction was already apparent by age around 40. Because profiling used bulk unsorted PBMCs, naive and antigen-experienced compartments could not be compared conclusively. There was a strong correlation between observed TCR beta diversity and the percentage of naive T cells measured by flow cytometry. Estimates of total diversity from one million sequenced T cells were regarded as lower bounds and underestimates. Compared with the aged group, more naive CD4+ T cells, fewer expanded clones and increased TCR diversity were shown by the long-lived group, suggesting age selection. The CMV infection status of donors was not known, potentially confounding age-related changes in expanded clonotypes.

The method was 5' RACE. The instrument was an Illumina HiSeq 2500. A second roughly 7 to 12 cycle PCR used a sample-barcoded 5' primer and a J-beta primer mix. Each TCR beta cDNA molecule received a unique molecular identifier from a template-switch 5' adaptor carrying 12 random nucleotides. Each sample yielded at least 3 million CDR3-containing paired-end reads. The Mint cDNA synthesis kit, primed by a TRBC-specific oligonucleotide, was used to synthesize first-strand cDNA from all RNA. All cDNA was treated with uracil-DNA glycosylase and then went through a first 18-cycle PCR with the universal primers M1SS and BC2_uni_R. As for how the authors treated the data: Each sample was normalized by randomly selecting 1 million high-quality reads, each carrying a distinct molecular identifier. Reads with shared molecular identifiers were discarded instead of being binned into consensus sequences. MiTCR, run with a Q25 quality threshold and the strictest error-elimination algorithm, handled CDR3 identification, clonotype clustering and error correction. A nonparametric unseen species model with Euler transformation was used to estimate a lower bound on total TCR beta diversity. In-frame beta chains were kept once TCRdb had trimmed the public reads at Q25 with fastp and called clones with MiXCR. Every CDR3 protein is listed once, alongside the most common genes and DNA of its rows. What appears here as the V and J calls and clone size reflects TCRdb's work, not the paper's. For this sample the table gives about 800,000 distinct CDR3 sequences, of which nearly 60% were detected only once. The biggest ten clones account for over 20% of the sample.

Of note for this clonotype: The specificity of this receptor is unknown. Just one base apart from a much larger clone, this may be a read error.

CDR1 and CDR2 are drawn from the germline V gene: SGHTA, FQGNSA. Spanning cysteine to phenylalanine, the CDR3 consists of 15 amino acids. Only CDR3 DNA is held: 45 bases, read in frame from base 1. This receptor was obtained from a young man in good health. The chain employs TRBV7-2 and TRBJ1-4; the best D guess is TRBD1, with 6 bases matching. Sequenced input: blood. The bases read TGTGCCAGCAGCTTAATGGCAGGGGTCGACGAAAAACCGTTTTTT. Its amino acids are CASSLMAGVDEKPFF.